This T cell receptor (beta chain) was identified in a study of tumor-infiltrating lymphocytes in primary liver carcinoma. Constant-region priming of about 520 ng total RNA yielded TCR beta cDNA. Three nested multiplex PCR rounds, a slightly modified ARM-PCR method, built the TCR beta libraries. TRBV1-TRBV30 forward and Cbeta reverse primers drove the first two roughly 11-cycle rounds. TCRdb ran MiXCR on the multiplex PCR reads and lists one entry per CDR3 protein. This table has approximately 110,000 distinct CDR3 sequences, 50% to 65% appearing once. Co-extraction of both nucleic acids (RNA and DNA) used roughly 20-33 mg of unsorted bulk tissue. In the case of this clonotype: With a much larger clone just one base away, this may be a read error.

V was cut by 7 bases and J by 3 bases, with 16 bases left in between. CDR3 size: 15 residues. CDR1 is MNHNS and CDR2 is SASEGT in the germline V gene. The V and J genes are TRBV6-1 and TRBJ1-5, with a weak D call TRBD1 (6 bases). Sample: liver tumor tissue from sampling region 1. Regarding subset: tumor region T1, superior pole. The receptor was isolated from a woman in her sixties or seventies with primary liver carcinoma and hepatitis B virus infection. CDR3 in DNA: TGTGCCAGCAATCAGAACAGGGCATCCAATCAGCCCCAGCATTTT. Residues: CASNQNRASNQPQHF.